The T cell receptor beta chain described here comes from a study of early T cells in non-severe SARS-CoV-2 infection. Unique molecular identifiers (one per individual cDNA molecule) were attached. TCRdb passed the 5' RACE reads through MiXCR, listing each CDR3 protein once. The sample has fewer than 75,000 distinct CDR3 sequences, roughly 18% seen once. CDR1 is SGHTA and CDR2 is FQGNSA in the germline V gene. V lost 5 bases, J lost 5 bases, and 18 bases lay in between. This CDR3 comprises 15 residues. The sample holds a few counts of this clonotype. The antigen is unknown. General observations from the study: CD4 and private specificities were missed by VDJdb matching, which favored anti-spike CD8 responses.

The receptor was isolated from an adult who was a healthcare worker with PCR-confirmed SARS-CoV-2 infection or an uninfected control (not recorded which). The chain recombines TRBV7-2 with TRBJ2-5; the D gene could be TRBD1 or TRBD2 (5 bases each). This specimen consisted of whole blood, obtained at baseline. In DNA, the CDR3 is TGTGCCAGCAGCGCGAACCGGGGCCAGGCGGAGACCCAGTACTTC. Its protein product is CASSANRGQAETQYF.